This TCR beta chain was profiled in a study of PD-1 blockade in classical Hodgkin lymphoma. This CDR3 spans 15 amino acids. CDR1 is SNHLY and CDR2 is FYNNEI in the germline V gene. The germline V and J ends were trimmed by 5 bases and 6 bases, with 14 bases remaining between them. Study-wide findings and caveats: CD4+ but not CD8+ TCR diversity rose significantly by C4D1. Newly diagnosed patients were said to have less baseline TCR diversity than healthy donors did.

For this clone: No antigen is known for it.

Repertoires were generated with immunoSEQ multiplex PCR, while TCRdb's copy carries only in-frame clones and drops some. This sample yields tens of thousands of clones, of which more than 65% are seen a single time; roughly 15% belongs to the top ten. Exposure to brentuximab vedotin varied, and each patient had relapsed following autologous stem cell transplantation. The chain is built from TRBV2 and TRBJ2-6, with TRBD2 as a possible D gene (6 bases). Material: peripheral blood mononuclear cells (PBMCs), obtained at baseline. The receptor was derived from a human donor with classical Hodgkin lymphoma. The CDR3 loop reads CASSPFAGKANVLTF. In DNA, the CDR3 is TGTGCCAGCAGTCCCTTTGCGGGGAAGGCCAACGTCCTGACTTTC.